This TCR beta chain was sequenced for a study of T cell clonotyping in hematopoietic cell transplantation. Study-wide context: Pretransplant recipient samples were taken after cytoreduction.

Stated time point: recipient sample about 28 days before transplant, after cytoreduction. CDR3 length: 13 residues. V shed 2 bases and J shed 2 bases, with 6 bases lying between them. Germline V lookup: CDR1 MNHEY, CDR2 SVGAGI. TCRdb keeps only in-frame clones here, not all; method: immunoSEQ multiplex PCR. The sample includes about 21,000 clones, under 90% of them seen just once. A word on this clone: The antigen is undetermined.

Study-level findings and limits: Few recipient clonotypes overlapped donors; over 95% were de novo at given depth. Recipient TCR diversity dropped after transplant; expanded clonotypes rose from day 30 to 180.

The rearrangement joins TRBV6-5 to TRBJ1-2, with D possibly being TRBD1 (6 bases). The TCR comes from a man aged 18 to 29 with biphenotypic leukemia. Some clones in this sample may be carry-over from other donors' samples. The specimen was peripheral blood mononuclear cells, collected before stem cell transplant. DNA for the CDR3: TGTGCCAGCAGTTACCAGGGGAACTATGGCTACACCTTC. Translating it yields CASSYQGNYGYTF.